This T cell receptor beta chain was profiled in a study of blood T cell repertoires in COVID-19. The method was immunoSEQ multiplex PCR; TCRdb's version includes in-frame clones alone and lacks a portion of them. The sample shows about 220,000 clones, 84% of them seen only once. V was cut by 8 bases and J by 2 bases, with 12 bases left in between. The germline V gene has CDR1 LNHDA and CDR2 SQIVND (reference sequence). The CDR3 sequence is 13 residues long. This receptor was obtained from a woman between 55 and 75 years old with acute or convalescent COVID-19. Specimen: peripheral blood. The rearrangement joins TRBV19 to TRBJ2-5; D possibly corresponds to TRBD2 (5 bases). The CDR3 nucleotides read TGTGCCAGTGCCTCCGGGGTTCAAGAGACCCAGTACTTC. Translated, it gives CASASGVQETQYF.